Presented here are 26 T cell receptor beta chains from one specimen sequenced in a study of blood T cell repertoires in COVID-19. Generated by immunoSEQ multiplex PCR, the TCRdb table keeps only in-frame clones and is missing some. The sample includes roughly 700,000 clones, about 87% of them seen just once. Sequencing was carried out using peripheral blood. The source of these receptors is a woman aged 18-35 years with acute or convalescent COVID-19.

This chain links TRBV7-9 with TRBJ2-2, with D unresolved. The V end lost 4 bases, the J end lost 7 bases, and 13 bases lay between the germline ends. The CDR3 is 14 residues long. Germline V lookup: CDR1 SEHNR, CDR2 FQNEAQ (reference sequence). Here the CDR3 reads CASSSRERHGELFF. CDR3 bases: TGTGCCAGCAGCTCTCGAGAGAGGCACGGGGAGCTGTTTTTT.

The CDR3 reads CASSEGVSVAQPQHF. The CDR3 coding sequence is TGTGCCAGTTCGGAGGGCGTCTCTGTGGCCCAGCCCCAGCATTTT. The chain links TRBV6-5 to TRBJ1-5; D is undetermined. V dropped 9 bases and J dropped 7 bases, with 22 bases sitting between them. The CDR3 contains 15 residues. From germline, CDR1 is MNHEY and CDR2 SVGAGI.

This rearrangement joins TRBV5-6 to TRBJ1-1; a weak D match, TRBD1 (5 bases). Between the trimmed V and J ends, which lost 5 bases and 5 bases, there was a span of 19 bases. CDR3 size: 15 residues. CDR1 is SGHDT and CDR2 is YYEEEE in the germline V gene. CDR3 bases: TGTGCCAGCAGTTTTTCTGGGGCGGCTTCAACTGAAGCTTTCTTT. Its protein product is CASSFSGAASTEAFF.

Only a few counts were recorded for this clone. J is TRBJ2-1 and V is TRBV7-2, with D tentatively TRBD2 (5 bases). Germline values: CDR1 SGHTA, CDR2 FQGNSA. Trimming shortened V by 2 bases and J by 7 bases, and 21 bases separated the two germline ends. The CDR3 runs to 17 residues. The CDR3 sequence is CASSLMRLEVRRNEQFF. The CDR3 nucleotides read TGTGCCAGCAGCTTAATGCGACTGGAGGTGAGGCGGAATGAGCAGTTCTTC.

This chain uses TRBV29-1 with TRBJ2-7; 10 nucleotides align to TRBD1. CDR3 size: 13 residues. V dropped 2 bases and J dropped 5; count of bases not matched to a gene: 3. Germline CDR1 SQVTM, CDR2 ANQGSEA. The CDR3 sequence: CSVERDRGNEQYF. CDR3 DNA sequence: TGCAGCGTTGAACGGGACAGGGGAAACGAGCAGTACTTC.

This sequence joins TRBV5-1 and TRBJ1-4, with D perhaps TRBD1 (5 bases). The germline V and J ends were trimmed by 0 bases and 4 bases, with 10 bases remaining between them. CDR1 is SGHRS and CDR2 is YFSETQ in the germline V gene. This CDR3 contains 15 residues. CDR3 nucleotide sequence: TGCGCCAGCAGCTTGGCCTGGGGCCGTAATGAAAAACTGTTTTTT. Protein: CASSLAWGRNEKLFF.

The V call is TRBV6-5, the J call TRBJ1-1, with 8 bases lining up with TRBD1. The CDR3 contains 15 residues. Per germline, CDR1 MNHEY and CDR2 SVGAGI. V shed 1 base, J shed 8 bases, and the junction held 9 bases outside the gene matches. The CDR3 sequence is CASSYYGGDRIEAFF. CDR3 nucleotides: TGTGCCAGCAGTTACTACGGCGGGGACAGGATCGAAGCTTTCTTT.

This chain links TRBV4-1 with TRBJ1-5, with 7 bases fitting TRBD1. Germline CDR1 MGHRA, CDR2 YSYEKL. The CDR3 length is 15 residues. The V gene end was trimmed by 4 bases and the J gene end by 6 bases; junction bases not matched to a gene: 9. In nucleotides, the CDR3 is TGCGCCAGCAGCCTGCGACAGGGATTTTCTCAGCCCCAGCATTTT. Protein sequence: CASSLRQGFSQPQHF.

The J gene is TRBJ1-2, the V gene TRBV7-2; D might be TRBD1 (6 bases). The CDR3 spans 14 residues. Trimming took off 2 bases at V and 8 bases at J, with 15 bases between the two ends. Germline V gives CDR1 SGHTA, CDR2 FQGNSA. CDR3 protein: CASSLLRTAEGYTF. For the CDR3, the DNA is TGTGCCAGCAGCTTACTCAGGACAGCGGAGGGCTACACCTTC. The variable domain in full, completed from reference TRBV7-2 and TRBJ1-2, reads GAGVSQSPSNKVTEKGKDVELRCDPISGHTALYWYRQSLGQGLEFLIYFQGNSAPDKSGLPSDRFSAERTGGSVSTLTIQRTQQEDSAVYLCASSLLRTAEGYTFGSGTRLTVV.

V is TRBV21-1 and J is TRBJ1-2; the D segment call TRBD1 is taken from the table without a DNA check. TRBV21-1 has pseudogene status. The CDR3 is 18 amino acids. As DNA, the CDR3 is TGTGCCAGCAGCTTCCCTCTGAGGGGGTCACCTCTTACCTATGGCTACACCTTC. Its protein is CASSFPLRGSPLTYGYTF.

The J gene is TRBJ1-2, the V gene TRBV27; 8 bases map to TRBD1. The germline V gene has CDR1 MNHEY and CDR2 SMNVEV (reference sequence). The CDR3 length is 15 residues. With V trimmed by 2 bases and J by 3 bases, 5 bases remained unmatched. The CDR3 loop is CASSLNRGRDYGYTF. In DNA, the CDR3 is TGTGCCAGCAGTTTAAACAGGGGGAGGGACTATGGCTACACCTTC.

This clone was counted once. The chain recombines TRBV25-1 with TRBJ1-1; 7 bases agree with TRBD1. The trim removed 6 bases at V and 10 bases at J, leaving 11 bases unmatched. The CDR3 sequence is 13 residues long. CDR1 is MGHDK, CDR2 SYGVNS, per germline. The CDR3 sequence is CASRDRARRGAFF. The CDR3 region has the DNA TGTGCCAGCAGAGACAGGGCTCGCAGGGGAGCTTTCTTT.

The chain employs TRBV7-2 and TRBJ1-5; D is perhaps TRBD1 (6 bases). Between the trimmed V and J ends, which lost 5 bases and 6 bases, there was a span of 17 bases. This CDR3 has 15 amino acids. Germline V gene sequence: CDR1 SGHTA, CDR2 FQGNSA. The CDR3 loop reads CASSPLRGSGQPQHF. CDR3 nucleotide sequence: TGTGCCAGCAGCCCCCTGAGGGGGTCGGGTCAGCCCCAGCATTTT.

This chain connects TRBV25-1 to TRBJ2-1, with TRBD2 matching 7 bases. The V segment lost 8 bases and the J segment 9 bases; nucleotides outside the gene matches: 4. This CDR3 comprises 11 residues. The germline CDR1 and CDR2 sequences are MGHDK and SYGVNS. CDR3 region: CASGRVGEQFF. CDR3 in DNA: TGTGCCAGCGGGAGGGTGGGTGAGCAGTTCTTC.

The chain is built from TRBV24-1 and TRBJ1-2; D might be TRBD1 (5 bases). CDR3 length: 12 residues. Germline V gene data show CDR1 as KGHDR and CDR2 as SFDVKD. The V end was cut by 9 bases, the J end by 4 bases, with 11 bases between. This CDR3 is CATSGDSYGYTF. Written as DNA, the CDR3 is TGTGCCACCTCTGGGGACTCCTATGGCTACACCTTC.

The V call is TRBV9, the J call TRBJ1-4; 9 bases are a match to TRBD1. The CDR3 extends over 18 amino acids. In germline, CDR1 is SGDLS, CDR2 YYNGEE. The junction had 10 bases not matched to a gene; V was cut back by 4 bases and J by 0 bases. The CDR3 loop is CASSRTGAIQATNEKLFF. CDR3 nucleotides: TGTGCCAGCAGCCGGACAGGGGCGATACAAGCAACTAATGAAAAACTGTTTTTT.

CDR3 bases: TGTGCCAGTAGTACCTACCCTTCCCACTATGGCTACACCTTC. This sequence encodes CASSTYPSHYGYTF. The chain uses TRBV19 and TRBJ1-2, with D unresolved. The CDR3 totals 14 residues. Germline values: CDR1 LNHDA, CDR2 SQIVND (reference sequence). Between the trimmed V and J ends, which lost 4 bases and 3 bases, there was a span of 12 bases.

CDR3 DNA: TGTGCCAGCAGCGAACTTGACAGGGTTAATGAAAAACTGTTTTTT. It codes for CASSELDRVNEKLFF. V gene TRBV7-9 combines with J gene TRBJ1-4, with 7 bases matching TRBD1. The CDR3 contains 15 residues. The J segment lost 4 bases and the V segment lost 5 bases, leaving 7 bases of the junction unmatched. Germline assignment: CDR1 SEHNR and CDR2 FQNEAQ (reference sequence). The variable domain in full, completed from reference TRBV7-9 and TRBJ1-4, reads DTGVSQNPRHKITKRGQNVTFRCDPISEHNRLYWYRQTLGQGPEFLTYFQNEAQLEKSRLLSDRFSAERPKGSFSTLEIQRTEQGDSAMYLCASSELDRVNEKLFFGSGTQLSVL.

This clone was counted ten times or more. V and J are TRBV3-1 (or the pseudogene TRBV3-2) and TRBJ2-1; 13 nucleotides align to TRBD2. Germline CDR1 is LGHDT and CDR2 is YNNKEL (reference sequence). The CDR3 has 19 residues. With V trimmed by 6 bases and J by 0 bases, 11 bases remained unmatched. In DNA, the CDR3 is TGTGCCAGCAGACAGAACCTGGGACTAGCGGGAAGCTCCTACAATGAGCAGTTCTTC. It specifies CASRQNLGLAGSSYNEQFF.

The genes are TRBV5-6 and TRBJ1-3; 8 bases match TRBD1. V lost 3 bases, J lost 4 bases, and 3 bases stayed unmatched. The CDR3 loop spans 14 amino acids. Germline loops: CDR1 SGHDT, CDR2 YYEEEE. The CDR3 region has the DNA TGTGCCAGCAGCTACGGACAGGGAGGAAACACCATATATTTT. It encodes CASSYGQGGNTIYF.

The rearrangement links TRBV6-6 to TRBJ1-2; TRBD1 might be the D (6 bases). The germline V and J ends were trimmed by 2 bases and 4 bases, with 14 bases remaining between them. Germline CDR1 is MNHNY and CDR2 is SVGAGI (reference sequence). There are 15 residues in the CDR3. The CDR3, as DNA: TGTGCCAGCAGTTACGGGGGCAGGGAATTCTATGGCTACACCTTC. Protein product: CASSYGGREFYGYTF.

CDR3 sequence reads: CASSLQGGEQYF. The CDR3 coding sequence is TGTGCCAGCAGCCTACAGGGGGGCGAGCAGTACTTC. The gene calls are TRBV13 and TRBJ2-7; 8 bases align to TRBD1. The length of the CDR3 is 12 residues. The junction had 3 bases not matched to a gene; V was cut back by 5 bases and J by 6 bases. Germline-derived CDR1 and CDR2 are PRHDT and FYEKMQ (reference sequence).

V gene TRBV7-2 combines with J gene TRBJ1-3, with D maybe TRBD1 (5 bases). CDR1 is SGHTA, CDR2 FQGNSA, per germline. The V gene lost 0 bases and the J gene lost 0 bases, with 12 bases spanning the gap. The CDR3 runs to 17 residues. The CDR3 DNA is TGTGCCAGCAGCTTAGCCCCCGTACAGGTCTCTGGAAACACCATATATTTT. Translated, it gives CASSLAPVQVSGNTIYF.

The CDR3, as DNA: TGCAGCGTTGCTCTCGGGTCCGCGAGAAACACCATATATTTT. This translates into CSVALGSARNTIYF. V is TRBV29-1 and J is TRBJ1-3; D ambiguous. Germline CDR1 reads SQVTM; CDR2 reads ANQGSEA. V was shortened by 4 bases and J by 5 bases, with 15 bases between the two germline ends. The CDR3 is made up of 14 amino acids.

The chain uses TRBV12-3 or TRBV12-4 and TRBJ1-2; D perhaps matches TRBD1 (6 bases). V lost 1 base and J lost 8, with 11 bases in between. The CDR3 extends over 13 amino acids. This CDR3 reads CASSLVDRGGYTF. The CDR3 coding sequence is TGTGCCAGCAGTTTAGTGGACAGAGGGGGCTACACCTTC.

The chain is built from TRBV19 and TRBJ2-5, with a weak D call TRBD2 (5 bases). V lost 4 bases, J lost 2 bases, and 11 bases lay in between. Germline V gives CDR1 LNHDA, CDR2 SQIVND (reference sequence). The CDR3 runs to 14 residues. CDR3 in amino acids: CASSRASSQETQYF. The CDR3 coding sequence is TGTGCCAGTAGTAGGGCTAGCAGTCAAGAGACCCAGTACTTC.